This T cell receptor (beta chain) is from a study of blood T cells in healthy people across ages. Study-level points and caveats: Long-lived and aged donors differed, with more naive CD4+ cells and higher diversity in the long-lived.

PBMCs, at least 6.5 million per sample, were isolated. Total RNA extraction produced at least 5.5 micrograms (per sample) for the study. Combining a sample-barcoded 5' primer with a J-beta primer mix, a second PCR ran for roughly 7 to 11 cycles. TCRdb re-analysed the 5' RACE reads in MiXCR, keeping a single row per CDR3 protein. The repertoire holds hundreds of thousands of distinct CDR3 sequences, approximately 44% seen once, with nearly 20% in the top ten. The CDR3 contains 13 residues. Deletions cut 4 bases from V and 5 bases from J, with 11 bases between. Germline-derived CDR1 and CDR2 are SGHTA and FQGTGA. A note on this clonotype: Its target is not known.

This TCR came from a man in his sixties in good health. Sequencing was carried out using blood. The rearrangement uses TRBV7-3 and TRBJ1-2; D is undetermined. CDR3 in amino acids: CASSWAEGYGYTF. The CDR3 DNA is TGTGCCAGCAGCTGGGCGGAGGGATATGGCTACACCTTC.